Following are 9 T cell receptor beta chains from one sample sequenced in a study of cytomegalovirus exposure and HLA in healthy donors. In the PCR, 60 Vbeta and 13 Jbeta primers were used. Assay: immunoSEQ multiplex PCR; the TCRdb copy retains only in-frame clones and omits some. The table lists 150,000 to 200,000 clones, 70% to 80% of them singletons. Sequencing input: PBMCs. The receptors come from a woman aged 25 to 39 in good health and CMV-seropositive.

The rearrangement uses TRBV7-9 and TRBJ2-3; the match to TRBD2 covers 10 bases. The ends lost 6 bases at V and 6 bases at J; junction bases unmatched: 3. Germline V lookup: CDR1 SEHNR, CDR2 FQNEAQ (reference sequence). The CDR3 is 13 residues long. CDR3 protein: CASRAGGPDTQYF. In DNA form, the CDR3 reads TGTGCCAGCAGAGCGGGGGGGCCGGATACGCAGTATTTT.

V is TRBV18 and J is TRBJ2-6, with TRBD1 matching 7 bases. With 3 bases clipped from V and 2 bases from J, the junction kept 7 bases outside the gene matches. This CDR3 region has 17 residues. The germline gives CDR1 KGHSH, CDR2 LQKENI. The CDR3 DNA reads TGTGCCAGCTCACCCAGACAGGGTCGGACTGGGGCCAACGTCCTGACTTTC. It yields the protein CASSPRQGRTGANVLTF.

The V and J genes are TRBV4-1 and TRBJ1-1, with D possibly being TRBD1 (6 bases). V dropped 1 base and J dropped 0 bases, with 15 bases sitting between them. Germline CDR1 is MGHRA and CDR2 is YSYEKL. This CDR3 contains 17 residues. DNA of the CDR3: TGCGCCAGCAGCCAAGGTTCTTTCGACAGGATGAACACTGAAGCTTTCTTT. This sequence encodes CASSQGSFDRMNTEAFF.

V and J are TRBV4-3 and TRBJ1-6, with 10 bases lining up with TRBD1. Germline trimming cut 3 bases from V and 8 bases from J; bases unmatched to any gene: 4. In germline, CDR1 is LGHNA, CDR2 YSLEER. There are 15 residues in the CDR3. The CDR3 region has the DNA TGCGCCAGCAGCCAGTCGGGACAGGGGTATTCACCCCTCCACTTT. Amino acids: CASSQSGQGYSPLHF.

V usage is TRBV7-9 and J usage is TRBJ1-2, with 9 bases matching TRBD1. The trim removed 5 bases at V and 7 bases at J, leaving 17 bases unmatched. Germline assignment: CDR1 SEHNR and CDR2 FQNEAQ (reference sequence). This CDR3 comprises 17 residues. CDR3 sequence reads: CASSRRKQTGGTGGYTF. The CDR3 coding sequence is TGTGCCAGCAGCCGAAGAAAACAAACAGGGGGCACAGGTGGCTACACCTTC.

The gene calls are TRBV5-1 and TRBJ1-5; unclear D gene. Germline loops: CDR1 SGHRS, CDR2 YFSETQ. V lost 0 bases and J 6 bases, leaving 10 bases between the germline ends. This CDR3 has 14 residues. In DNA, the CDR3 is TGCGCCAGCAGCTTGGGGGCTGAGGGTCAGCCCCAGCATTTT. Translating gives CASSLGAEGQPQHF.

About this clone: At one boundary the junction diverges from the germline segment, which might be a read error. Other DNA sequences in this sample translate to the same CDR3. CDR3 protein: CASSLRRDTQYF. DNA of the CDR3: TGTGCTAGCAGTCTTAGGAGGGATACCCAGTACTTC. This chain joins TRBV6-5 and TRBJ2-5; D is possibly TRBD2 (6 bases). The CDR3 is 12 residues long. Germline V CDR1 and CDR2: MNHEY, SVGAGI.

The chain employs TRBV9 and TRBJ1-1; TRBD1 might be the D (5 bases). V was shortened by 3 bases and J by 0 bases, with 9 bases between the two germline ends. The CDR3 covers 14 residues. Per the germline V gene, CDR1 is SGDLS and CDR2 is YYNGEE. Here the CDR3 reads CASSERGMNTEAFF. The CDR3 nucleotides read TGTGCCAGCAGCGAGCGGGGGATGAACACTGAAGCTTTCTTT.

This clone was observed once. This sequence joins TRBV19 and TRBJ2-1, with D possibly being TRBD2 (6 bases). Looked up from germline, CDR1 is LNHDA and CDR2 is SQIVND (reference sequence). The V end lost 8 bases, the J end lost 0 bases, and 14 bases lay between the germline ends. The CDR3 runs to 15 residues. The CDR3 sequence: CASRVMGGSYNEQFF. The CDR3 region has the DNA TGTGCCAGTCGCGTTATGGGGGGCTCCTACAATGAGCAGTTCTTC.